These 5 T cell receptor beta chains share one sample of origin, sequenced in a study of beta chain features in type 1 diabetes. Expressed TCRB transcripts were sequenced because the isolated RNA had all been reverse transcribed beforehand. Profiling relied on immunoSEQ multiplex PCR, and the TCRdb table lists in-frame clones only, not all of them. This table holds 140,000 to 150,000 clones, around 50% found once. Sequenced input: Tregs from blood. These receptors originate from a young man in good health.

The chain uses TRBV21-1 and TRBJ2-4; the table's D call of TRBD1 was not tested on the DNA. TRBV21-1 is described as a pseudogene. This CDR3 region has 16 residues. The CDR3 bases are TGTGCCAGCAGCAAAGAAAGGGACAGTTCATGGAACATTCAGTACTTC. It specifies CASSKERDSSWNIQYF.

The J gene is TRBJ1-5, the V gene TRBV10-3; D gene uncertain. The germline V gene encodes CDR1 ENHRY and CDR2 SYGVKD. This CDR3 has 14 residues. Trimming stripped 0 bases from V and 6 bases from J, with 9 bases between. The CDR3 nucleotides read TGTGCCATCAGTGAGTCGGGCTGGTTTCAGCCCCAGCATTTT. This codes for CAISESGWFQPQHF.

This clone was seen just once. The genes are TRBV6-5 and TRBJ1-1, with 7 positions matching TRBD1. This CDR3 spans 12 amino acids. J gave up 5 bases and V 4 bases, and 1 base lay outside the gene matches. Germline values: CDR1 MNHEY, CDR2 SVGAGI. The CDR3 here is CASSFRGTEAFF. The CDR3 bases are TGTGCCAGCAGTTTCAGGGGGACTGAAGCTTTCTTT.

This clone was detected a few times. The CDR3 is CASSISGGGIETQYF. The CDR3 DNA reads as TGTGCCAGTAGTATTTCAGGGGGAGGAATAGAGACCCAGTACTTC. The chain links TRBV19 to TRBJ2-5; the D gene is possibly TRBD1 (7 bases). Looked up from germline, CDR1 is LNHDA and CDR2 is SQIVND (reference sequence). CDR3 length: 15 residues. Trimming took 3 bases from V and 4 from J, leaving 15 bases between them.

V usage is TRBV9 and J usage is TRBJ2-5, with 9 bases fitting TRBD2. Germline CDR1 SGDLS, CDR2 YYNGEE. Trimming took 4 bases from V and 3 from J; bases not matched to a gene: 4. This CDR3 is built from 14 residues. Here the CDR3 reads CASSSASGKETQYF. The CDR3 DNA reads TGTGCCAGCAGCTCAGCTAGCGGGAAAGAGACCCAGTACTTC. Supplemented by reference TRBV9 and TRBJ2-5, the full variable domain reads DSGVTQTPKHLITATGQRVTLRCSPRSGDLSVYWYQQSLDQGLQFLIQYYNGEERAKGNILERFSAQQFPDLHSELNLSSLELGDSALYFCASSSASGKETQYFGPGTRLLVL.